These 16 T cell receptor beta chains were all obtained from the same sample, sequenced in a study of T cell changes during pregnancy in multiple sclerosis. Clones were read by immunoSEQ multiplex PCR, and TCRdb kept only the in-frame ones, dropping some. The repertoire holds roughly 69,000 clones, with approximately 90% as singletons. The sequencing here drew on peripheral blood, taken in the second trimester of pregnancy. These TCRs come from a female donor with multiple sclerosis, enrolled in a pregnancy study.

CDR3 region: CASRPGQGAYGYTF. As DNA, the CDR3 is TGTGCCAGCAGGCCGGGACAGGGGGCCTATGGCTACACCTTC. This chain links TRBV14 with TRBJ1-2; TRBD1 agrees at 12 bases. The CDR3 is made up of 14 amino acids. CDR1 and CDR2 (germline): SGHDN, FVKESK. The junction had 3 bases not matched to a gene; V was cut back by 6 bases and J by 4 bases.

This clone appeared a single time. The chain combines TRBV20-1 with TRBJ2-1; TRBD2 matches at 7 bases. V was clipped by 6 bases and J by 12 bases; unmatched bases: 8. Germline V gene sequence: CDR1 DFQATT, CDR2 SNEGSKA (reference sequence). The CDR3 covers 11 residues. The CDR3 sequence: CSAILGGRQFF. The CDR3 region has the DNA TGCAGTGCCATACTCGGGGGGAGGCAGTTCTTC.

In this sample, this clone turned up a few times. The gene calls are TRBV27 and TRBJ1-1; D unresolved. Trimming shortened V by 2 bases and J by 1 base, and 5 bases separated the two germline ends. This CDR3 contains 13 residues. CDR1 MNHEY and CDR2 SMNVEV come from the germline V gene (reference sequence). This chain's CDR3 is CASSLRGNTEAFF. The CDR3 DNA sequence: TGTGCCAGCAGTTTACGGGGGAACACTGAAGCTTTCTTT.

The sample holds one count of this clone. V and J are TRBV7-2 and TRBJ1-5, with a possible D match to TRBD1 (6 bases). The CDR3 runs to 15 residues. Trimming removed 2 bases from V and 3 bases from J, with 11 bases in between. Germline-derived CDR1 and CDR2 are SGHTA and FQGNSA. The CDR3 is CASSLMDSPNQPQHF. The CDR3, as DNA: TGTGCCAGCAGCTTAATGGACAGTCCCAATCAGCCCCAGCATTTT. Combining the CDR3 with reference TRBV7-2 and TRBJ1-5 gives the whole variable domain GAGVSQSPSNKVTEKGKDVELRCDPISGHTALYWYRQSLGQGLEFLIYFQGNSAPDKSGLPSDRFSAERTGGSVSTLTIQRTQQEDSAVYLCASSLMDSPNQPQHFGDGTRLSIL.

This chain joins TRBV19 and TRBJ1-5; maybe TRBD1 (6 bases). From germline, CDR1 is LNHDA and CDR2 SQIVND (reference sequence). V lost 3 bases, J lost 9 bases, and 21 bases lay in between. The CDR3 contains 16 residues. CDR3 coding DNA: TGTGCCAGTAGTATTCGCCAAACAGGGTCCGGGCGGCCCCAGCATTTT. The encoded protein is CASSIRQTGSGRPQHF.

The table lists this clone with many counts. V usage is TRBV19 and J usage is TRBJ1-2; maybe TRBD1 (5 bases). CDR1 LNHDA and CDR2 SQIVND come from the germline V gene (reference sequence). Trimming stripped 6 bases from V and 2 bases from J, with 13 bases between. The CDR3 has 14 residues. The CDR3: CASRWGGMNYGYTF. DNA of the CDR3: TGTGCCAGTAGATGGGGCGGAATGAACTATGGCTACACCTTC.

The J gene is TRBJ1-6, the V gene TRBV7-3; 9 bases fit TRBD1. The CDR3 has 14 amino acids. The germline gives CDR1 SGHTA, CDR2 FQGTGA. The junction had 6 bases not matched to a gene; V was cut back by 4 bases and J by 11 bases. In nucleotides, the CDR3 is TGTGCCAGCAGCTCCCAGACAGGGGGTGCACCCCTCCACTTT. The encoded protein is CASSSQTGGAPLHF.

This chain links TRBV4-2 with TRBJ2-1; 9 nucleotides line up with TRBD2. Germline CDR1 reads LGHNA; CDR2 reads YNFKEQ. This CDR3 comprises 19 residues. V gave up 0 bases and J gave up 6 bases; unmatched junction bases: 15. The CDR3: CASSQDLITASGTGNEQFF. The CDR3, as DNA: TGTGCCAGCAGCCAAGACCTTATAACGGCTAGCGGGACGGGCAATGAGCAGTTCTTC.

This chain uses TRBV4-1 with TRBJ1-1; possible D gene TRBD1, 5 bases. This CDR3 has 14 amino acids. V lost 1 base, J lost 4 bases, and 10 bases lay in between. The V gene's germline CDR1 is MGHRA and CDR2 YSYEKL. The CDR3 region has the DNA TGCGCCAGCAGCCAAGGGGGGGTGGGCACTGAAGCTTTCTTT. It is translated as CASSQGGVGTEAFF.

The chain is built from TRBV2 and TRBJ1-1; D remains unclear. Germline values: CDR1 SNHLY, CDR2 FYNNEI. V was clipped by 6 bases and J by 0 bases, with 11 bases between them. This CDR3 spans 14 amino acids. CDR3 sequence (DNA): TGTGCCAGCAGACTATCGGCCCTGAACACTGAAGCTTTCTTT. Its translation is CASRLSALNTEAFF.

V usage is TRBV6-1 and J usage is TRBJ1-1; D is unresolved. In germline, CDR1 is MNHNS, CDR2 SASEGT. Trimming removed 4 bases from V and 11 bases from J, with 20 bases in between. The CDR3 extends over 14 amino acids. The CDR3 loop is CASSVVLGTAGAFF. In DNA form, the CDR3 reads TGTGCCAGCAGTGTCGTTTTGGGTACCGCCGGGGCTTTCTTT.

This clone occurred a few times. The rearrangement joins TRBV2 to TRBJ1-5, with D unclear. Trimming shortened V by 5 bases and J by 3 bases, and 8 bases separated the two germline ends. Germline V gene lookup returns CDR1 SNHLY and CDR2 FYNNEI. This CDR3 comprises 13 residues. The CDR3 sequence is CASSSESNQPQHF. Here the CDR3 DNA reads TGTGCCAGCAGTAGCGAATCCAATCAGCCCCAGCATTTT.

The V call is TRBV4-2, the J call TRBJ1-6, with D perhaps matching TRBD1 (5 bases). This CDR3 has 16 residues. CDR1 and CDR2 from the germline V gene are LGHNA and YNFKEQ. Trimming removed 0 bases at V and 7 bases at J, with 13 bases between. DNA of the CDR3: TGTGCCAGCAGCCAAGATGGGGGGACGCACAATTCACCCCTCCACTTT. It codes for CASSQDGGTHNSPLHF.

The DNA for the CDR3 is TGTGCCAGTACCACACAGGCTAGCACAGATACGCAGTATTTT. Its protein product is CASTTQASTDTQYF. The chain employs TRBV19 and TRBJ2-3; a weak D match, TRBD1 (5 bases). The V and J ends lost 7 bases and 0 bases respectively, with 11 bases between them. This CDR3 is built from 14 residues. The germline V gene encodes CDR1 LNHDA and CDR2 SQIVND (reference sequence).

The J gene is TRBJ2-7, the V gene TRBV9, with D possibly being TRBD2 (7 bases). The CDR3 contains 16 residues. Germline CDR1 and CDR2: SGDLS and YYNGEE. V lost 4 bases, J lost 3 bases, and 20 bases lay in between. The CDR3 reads CASSSPPGGLLYEQYF. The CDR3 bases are TGTGCCAGCAGCTCCCCTCCCGGGGGGCTGCTCTACGAGCAGTACTTC.

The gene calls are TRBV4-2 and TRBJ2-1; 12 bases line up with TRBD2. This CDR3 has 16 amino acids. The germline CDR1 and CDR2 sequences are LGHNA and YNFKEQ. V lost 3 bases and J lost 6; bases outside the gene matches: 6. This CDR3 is CASSHETSGGFNEQFF. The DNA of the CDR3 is TGTGCCAGCAGCCATGAGACTAGCGGGGGCTTCAATGAGCAGTTCTTC.